These 13 T cell receptor beta chains originate from one sample sequenced in a study of cytomegalovirus exposure and HLA in healthy donors. PCR primers comprised 60 Vbeta and 13 Jbeta primers. The table came from immunoSEQ multiplex PCR; TCRdb's copy has only in-frame clones and leaves some out. The data hold roughly 100,000 clones, with 70% to 80% observed a single time. The sequenced sample consisted of PBMCs. The receptors here all came from a female donor in good health and CMV-seronegative.

This clone has a handful of counts. The chain recombines TRBV2 with TRBJ1-2; D ambiguous. Trimming shortened V by 6 bases and J by 2 bases, and 10 bases separated the two germline ends. The CDR3 loop spans 13 amino acids. In germline, CDR1 is SNHLY, CDR2 FYNNEI. CDR3 in DNA: TGTGCCAGCAGGCCCGCGGTGAACTATGGCTACACCTTC. Translation: CASRPAVNYGYTF.

The chain joins TRBV7-9 to TRBJ1-4; D gene ambiguous. In germline, CDR1 is SEHNR, CDR2 FQNEAQ (reference sequence). The CDR3 has 15 amino acids. The ends were cut back, 5 bases at V and 3 bases at J, with 13 bases in the middle. CDR3 in amino acids: CASSARESSNEKLFF. For the CDR3, the DNA is TGTGCCAGCAGCGCCCGGGAGTCCTCTAATGAAAAACTGTTTTTT.

The chain employs TRBV7-3 and TRBJ2-2; unclear D gene. Per the germline V gene, CDR1 is SGHTA and CDR2 is FQGTGA. The CDR3 totals 15 residues. Trimming took 7 bases from V and 0 from J, leaving 12 bases between them. CDR3 DNA: TGTGCCAGCAAGGTGGGCCCATCGAACACCGGGGAGCTGTTTTTT. Its protein product is CASKVGPSNTGELFF.

The J gene is TRBJ2-3, the V gene TRBV15; TRBD1 might be the D (6 bases). The germline V gene has CDR1 LNHNV and CDR2 YYDKDF (reference sequence). This CDR3 comprises 14 residues. The V end was cut by 1 base, the J end by 4 bases, with 9 bases between. In DNA form, the CDR3 reads TGTGCCACCAGCAGAGTAAACAGGGCAGATACGCAGTATTTT. Encoded protein: CATSRVNRADTQYF.

The rearrangement joins TRBV6-6 to TRBJ1-5, with D possibly being TRBD1 (5 bases). CDR1 MNHNY and CDR2 SVGAGI come from the germline V gene (reference sequence). The CDR3 totals 14 residues. V was cut by 0 bases and J by 3 bases, with 6 bases left in between. This chain's CDR3 is CASSYSDTNQPQHF. As DNA, the CDR3 is TGTGCCAGCAGTTACTCGGACACCAATCAGCCCCAGCATTTT.

The chain couples TRBV6-6 to TRBJ2-2; 8 positions match TRBD2. CDR3 length: 15 residues. The germline CDR1 and CDR2 sequences are MNHNY and SVGAGI (reference sequence). Trimming removed 7 bases from V and 6 bases from J; junction bases left unmatched: 10. The CDR3 spells CASTRAGARAGELFF. In DNA form, the CDR3 reads TGTGCCAGCACTCGAGCGGGGGCCAGGGCCGGGGAGCTGTTTTTT.

The V call is TRBV7-3, the J call TRBJ2-3, with D possibly TRBD2 on 5 matching bases. Germline-derived CDR1 and CDR2 are SGHTA and FQGTGA. This CDR3 region has 13 residues. Trimming cost V 4 bases and J 5 bases, with 10 bases left between them. Here the CDR3 reads CASSSTREDTQYF. The CDR3 nucleotides are TGTGCCAGCAGCTCCACGAGGGAAGATACGCAGTATTTT. The variable domain in full, with the rest retrieved from reference TRBV7-3 and TRBJ2-3, is GAGVSQTPSNKVTEKGKYVELRCDPISGHTALYWYRQSLGQGPEFLIYFQGTGAADDSGLPNDRFFAVRPEGSVSTLKIQRTERGDSAVYLCASSSTREDTQYFGPGTRLTVL.

This chain connects TRBV7-8 to TRBJ2-2, with 7 positions matching TRBD1. V trimming: 6 bases; J trimming: 0 bases; junction bases outside the gene matches: 7. CDR3 length: 16 amino acids. Looked up from germline, CDR1 is SGHVS and CDR2 is FQNEAQ. CDR3 sequence (DNA): TGTGCCAGCAGTTGGCCGGGACAGACGAACACCGGGGAGCTGTTTTTT. It encodes CASSWPGQTNTGELFF.

The chain recombines TRBV6-1 with TRBJ1-1, with 7 nucleotides matching TRBD1. The J segment lost 3 bases and the V segment lost 6 bases, leaving 7 bases of the junction unmatched. CDR3 length: 14 amino acids. Germline V gene lookup returns CDR1 MNHNS and CDR2 SASEGT. CDR3 loop: CASRTTGVHTEAFF. The CDR3 coding sequence is TGTGCCAGCAGGACTACAGGGGTGCACACTGAAGCTTTCTTT.

This rearrangement joins TRBV2 to TRBJ2-1; 9 nucleotides line up with TRBD1. Germline V gene lookup returns CDR1 SNHLY and CDR2 FYNNEI. The CDR3 has 14 residues. With 4 bases clipped from V and 8 bases from J, the junction kept 6 bases outside the gene matches. The CDR3 DNA reads TGTGCCAGCAGTGTACAGGGGGCGCGAGATGAGCAGTTCTTC. Its translation: CASSVQGARDEQFF.

The chain joins TRBV28 to TRBJ2-7; TRBD1 is a possible D gene (6 bases). Deletions cut 3 bases from V and 5 bases from J, with 17 bases between. The CDR3 is 15 residues long. Germline assignment: CDR1 MDHEN and CDR2 SYDVKM. The CDR3 DNA sequence: TGTGCCAGCAGTTTCTTATCGGGGAAGGGGGACGAGCAGTACTTC. It codes for CASSFLSGKGDEQYF.

This clone has more than one count but fewer than ten. At one end, the junction sequence differs from germline, possibly due to a read error. V usage is TRBV7-9 and J usage is TRBJ2-1, with a possible D match to TRBD2 (5 bases). The CDR3 runs 12 residues. Germline V CDR1 and CDR2: SEHNR, FQNEAQ (reference sequence). The CDR3 loop reads CSSRLLGGEQFF. CDR3 nucleotides: TGTTCCAGCAGATTACTTGGAGGTGAGCAGTTCTTC. The variable domain in full, completed from reference TRBV7-9 and TRBJ2-1, reads DTGVSQNPRHKITKRGQNVTFRCDPISEHNRLYWYRQTLGQGPEFLTYFQNEAQLEKSRLLSDRFSAERPKGSFSTLEIQRTEQGDSAMYLCSSRLLGGEQFFGPGTRLTVL.

Comment on this clone: Other DNA sequences from this sample encode an identical CDR3 as well. V usage is TRBV7-2 and J usage is TRBJ2-7; TRBD1 matches at 7 bases. Germline CDR1 is SGHTA and CDR2 is FQGNSA. The CDR3 runs to 14 residues. The trim removed 2 bases at V and 3 bases at J, leaving 4 bases unmatched. The CDR3, as DNA: TGTGCCAGCAGCTTACGGACAGGCAACTACGAGCAGTACTTC. Translating it yields CASSLRTGNYEQYF.